Reported below is one TCR beta chain. Its antigen remains unidentified. Library preparation (for TCRbeta) was performed with unique molecular identifiers. MiXCR, run by TCRdb on the PCR reads, gives a single entry per CDR3 protein. The repertoire includes about 500,000 distinct CDR3 sequences, about an eighth of them detected once, and 14% sits in the top ten. The data derive from a study of T-cell reconstitution after alpha-beta-depleted transplantation in children. Study results and limitations: For some patients, TCRbeta diversity was high at day 60 because of recipient T cells and thymic progenitors that survived. Two months or so post-transplant, alpha-beta T cells reportedly derived from several hundred expanded graft clones.

Trimming removed 6 bases from V and 4 bases from J; junction bases left unmatched: 8. The CDR3 contains 15 residues. The starting material was PBMCs, mostly from graft donor cells, obtained 180 days after TCRalphabeta/CD19-depleted stem cell transplant. The TCR sequence derives from a female patient between 2 and 15 years old who had a stem cell transplant for aplastic anemia, so the T cells may come from the graft donor. The rearrangement joins TRBV12-3 or TRBV12-4 to TRBJ2-1; 8 nucleotides match TRBD1. The CDR3 coding sequence is TGTGCCAGCAGGCCCCGGGACAGGCCTTACAATGAGCAGTTCTTC. It yields the protein CASRPRDRPYNEQFF.